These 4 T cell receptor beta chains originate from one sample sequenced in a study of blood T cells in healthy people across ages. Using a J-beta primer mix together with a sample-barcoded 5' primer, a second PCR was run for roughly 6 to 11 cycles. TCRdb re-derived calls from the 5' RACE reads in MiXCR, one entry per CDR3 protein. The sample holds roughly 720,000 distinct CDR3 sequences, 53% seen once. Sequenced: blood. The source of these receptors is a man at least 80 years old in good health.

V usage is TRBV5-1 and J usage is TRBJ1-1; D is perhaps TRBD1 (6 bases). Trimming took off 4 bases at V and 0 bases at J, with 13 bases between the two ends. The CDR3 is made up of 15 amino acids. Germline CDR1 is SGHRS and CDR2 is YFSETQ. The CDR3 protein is CASSADRLLNTEAFF. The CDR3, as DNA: TGCGCCAGCAGCGCGGACAGACTTTTGAACACTGAAGCTTTCTTT.

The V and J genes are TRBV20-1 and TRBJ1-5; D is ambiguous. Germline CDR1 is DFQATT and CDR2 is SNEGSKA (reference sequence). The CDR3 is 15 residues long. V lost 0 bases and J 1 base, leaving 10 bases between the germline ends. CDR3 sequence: CSAREMGISNQPQHF. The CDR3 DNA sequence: TGCAGTGCTAGAGAAATGGGGATCAGCAATCAGCCCCAGCATTTT.

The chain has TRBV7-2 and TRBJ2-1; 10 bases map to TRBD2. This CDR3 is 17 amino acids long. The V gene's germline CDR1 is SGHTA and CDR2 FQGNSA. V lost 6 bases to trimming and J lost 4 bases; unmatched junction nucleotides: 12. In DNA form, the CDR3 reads TGTGCCAGCAGAGGCGGGTTACGGACTAGCGGTTACAATGAGCAGTTCTTC. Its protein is CASRGGLRTSGYNEQFF.

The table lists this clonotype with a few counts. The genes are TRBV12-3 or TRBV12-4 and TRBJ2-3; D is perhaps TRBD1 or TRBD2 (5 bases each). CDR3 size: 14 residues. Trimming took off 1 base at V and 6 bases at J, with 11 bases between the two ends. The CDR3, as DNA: TGTGCCAGCAGTTTAGGGGGACCTGTGGATACGCAGTATTTT. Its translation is CASSLGGPVDTQYF.